This T cell receptor beta chain was recorded in a study of T cells expressing NK-cell markers. Making the TCR beta cDNA relied on 5'RACE template switching with UMIs. TCRdb reprocessed the 5' RACE reads and stores each CDR3 protein as one record, lacking DNA. This table holds about 440,000 distinct CDR3 sequences. The CDR3 spans 16 residues. Looked up from germline, CDR1 is SGHRS and CDR2 is YFSETQ. The sample consisted of blood T cells: a sorted CD56 or NKG2C T cell subset, CD4+ or CD8+ T cells, or bulk PBMC T cells (not recorded which). The receptor was derived from a woman aged 18 to 75 in good health. This chain joins TRBV5-1 and TRBJ2-1; there is no DNA to check the TCRdb D call of TRBD1. CDR3 amino acids: CASSLQGQLSYNEQFF.